The 32 T cell receptor beta chains given below trace back to one sample, sequenced in a study of spatial heterogeneity in lung cancer. Time point reported: sample taken at primary tumor resection. The input material, whole RNA from tumor, nontumor lung or frozen PBMC, was sequenced unsorted. TCRdb called the 5' RACE reads again in MiXCR, with one record for every CDR3 protein. Among about 11,000 distinct CDR3 sequences listed, roughly 4% were seen once. The sample consisted of PBMCs, taken at surgery. These receptors were obtained from a female donor with early-stage non-small cell lung cancer.

This clonotype was detected ten times or more. This beta chain is a stray sequence in a library constructed for alpha chains; its clone size is not meaningful. The chain combines TRBV20-1 with TRBJ2-5; TRBD2 matches 10 bases. The V gene end was trimmed by 0 bases and the J gene end by 4 bases; junction bases not matched to a gene: 5. Germline V gives CDR1 DFQATT, CDR2 SNEGSKA (reference sequence). The CDR3 loop spans 15 amino acids. CDR3 region: CSARDPLAGAETQYF. Here the CDR3 DNA reads TGCAGTGCTAGAGACCCTCTAGCGGGGGCAGAGACCCAGTACTTC.

This clonotype appeared many times. Little can be read into the size of this beta chain, an off-target read in a library designed for alpha chains. J is TRBJ1-6 and V is TRBV7-8, with 7 bases aligning to TRBD1. In germline, CDR1 is SGHVS, CDR2 FQNEAQ. J was trimmed by 8 bases and V by 0 bases; bases with no gene match: 4. The CDR3 contains 15 residues. CDR3 nucleotides: TGTGCCAGCAGCTTAGCGCGGGGACAGCATTCACCCCTCCACTTT. This encodes CASSLARGQHSPLHF.

Many counts were recorded for this clonotype. This beta chain is off target for a library built for alpha chains, so its abundance means little. The chain combines TRBV19 with TRBJ1-5; D might be TRBD1 (6 bases). CDR3 size: 15 residues. The germline V gene has CDR1 LNHDA and CDR2 SQIVND (reference sequence). Deletions cut 3 bases from V and 4 bases from J, with 13 bases between. CDR3 loop: CASSIWLQGNQPQHF. DNA of the CDR3: TGTGCCAGTAGTATTTGGCTCCAGGGGAATCAGCCCCAGCATTTT.

In regard to this clonotype: A library made for alpha chains picked up this beta chain off target, so its size means little. CDR3: CASSAGLREGGYTF. For the CDR3, the DNA is TGCGCCAGCAGCGCAGGACTGCGGGAGGGTGGCTACACCTTC. The chain uses TRBV5-1 and TRBJ1-2; D is ambiguous. The CDR3 has 14 residues. Per germline, CDR1 SGHRS and CDR2 YFSETQ. Trimming removed 4 bases from V and 7 bases from J, with 17 bases in between. The complete variable domain, with remaining parts taken from reference TRBV5-1 and TRBJ1-2, reads KAGVTQTPRYLIKTRGQQVTLSCSPISGHRSVSWYQQTPGQGLQFLFEYFSETQRNKGNFPGRFSGRQFSNSRSEMNVSTLELGDSALYLCASSAGLREGGYTFGSGTRLTVV.

The sample holds many counts of this clonotype. This beta chain lies outside the target of a library built for alpha chains; its clone size means little. The gene calls are TRBV5-1 and TRBJ2-5; no clear D. The germline V gene has CDR1 SGHRS and CDR2 YFSETQ. The ends were cut back, 1 base at V and 1 base at J, with 8 bases in the middle. The CDR3 loop spans 14 amino acids. The CDR3 nucleotides read TGCGCCAGCAGCTTGTTACAGCTCCAAGAGACCCAGTACTTC. Protein sequence: CASSLLQLQETQYF.

This clonotype was recorded at least ten times. This beta chain turned up in a library designed for alpha chains; as an off-target read, its abundance says little. This chain joins TRBV6-2 or TRBV6-3 and TRBJ2-1; D ambiguous. Germline-derived CDR1 and CDR2 are MNHEY and SVGEGT. This CDR3 contains 15 residues. Deletions cut 0 bases from V and 6 bases from J, with 12 bases between. CDR3 sequence reads: CASSYSGQLGNEQFF. CDR3 nucleotides: TGTGCCAGCAGTTACTCGGGCCAATTGGGCAATGAGCAGTTCTTC.

This clonotype came up many times. This beta chain slipped into a library made for alpha chains as a stray read, so its size is not meaningful. The chain has TRBV6-5 and TRBJ2-2, with TRBD2 as a possible D gene (5 bases). Between the trimmed V and J ends, which lost 5 bases and 4 bases, there was a span of 8 bases. Looked up from germline, CDR1 is MNHEY and CDR2 is SVGAGI. The CDR3 runs 13 residues. CDR3 amino acids: CASSGGRTGELFF. As DNA, the CDR3 is TGTGCCAGCAGTGGCGGGCGCACCGGGGAGCTGTTTTTT.

The table lists this clonotype with many counts. For a library built for alpha chains, this beta chain is a stray read; little rests on its size. This chain connects TRBV7-3 to TRBJ2-7; 14 nucleotides line up with TRBD2. V shed 5 bases and J 4 bases; nucleotides not matched to a gene: 7. Germline V gene lookup returns CDR1 SGHTA and CDR2 FQGTGA. CDR3 size: 16 residues. CDR3 sequence reads: CASSTGTSGSKYEQYF. In DNA form, the CDR3 reads TGTGCCAGCAGCACCGGGACTAGCGGGAGCAAGTACGAGCAGTACTTC.

There are many counts of this clonotype. This beta chain is an off-target read within a library intended for alpha chains, so its frequency means little. The V and J genes are TRBV6-2 or TRBV6-3 and TRBJ2-7, with 7 bases matching TRBD1. The CDR3 consists of 14 residues. CDR1 and CDR2 (germline): MNHEY, SVGEGT. J gave up 3 bases and V 6 bases, and 8 bases lay outside the gene matches. CDR3 loop: CASRQRQGYYEQYF. As DNA, the CDR3 is TGTGCCAGCAGACAGAGACAGGGATACTACGAGCAGTACTTC.

The table lists this clonotype with a few counts. This beta chain was picked up by a library intended for alpha chains and is off target, so its count carries little meaning. V usage is TRBV7-8 and J usage is TRBJ2-3; 7 positions agree with TRBD2. From germline, CDR1 is SGHVS and CDR2 FQNEAQ. The CDR3 is 15 residues long. V dropped 3 bases and J dropped 4; count of bases not matched to a gene: 7. The CDR3 region has the DNA TGTGCCAGCAGCTTGGGCGGGAGTAGCGCAGATACGCAGTATTTT. It encodes CASSLGGSSADTQYF.

This clonotype was detected many times. The library was designed around alpha chains, so this beta chain is a stray read whose abundance carries little weight. The chain couples TRBV5-1 to TRBJ2-5, with 10 positions matching TRBD2. Germline trimming cut 4 bases from V and 0 bases from J; bases unmatched to any gene: 6. CDR1 SGHRS and CDR2 YFSETQ come from the germline V gene. The CDR3 is 16 residues long. CDR3: CASSLGTSGDQETQYF. DNA for the CDR3: TGCGCCAGCAGCCTTGGCACTAGCGGGGACCAAGAGACCCAGTACTTC. The variable domain in full, completed from reference TRBV5-1 and TRBJ2-5, reads KAGVTQTPRYLIKTRGQQVTLSCSPISGHRSVSWYQQTPGQGLQFLFEYFSETQRNKGNFPGRFSGRQFSNSRSEMNVSTLELGDSALYLCASSLGTSGDQETQYFGPGTRLLVL.

This clonotype was seen only a few times. The library was designed around alpha chains, so this beta chain is a stray read whose abundance carries little weight. The rearrangement uses TRBV6-6 and TRBJ2-7, with D possibly TRBD1 on 6 matching bases. V lost 4 bases, J lost 4 bases, and 11 bases lay in between. The CDR3 sequence is 13 residues long. CDR1 and CDR2 from the germline V gene are MNHNY and SVGAGI (reference sequence). CDR3 bases: TGTGCCAGCAGTTTCCGACAGGCTTACGAGCAGTACTTC. Its protein product is CASSFRQAYEQYF.

The table lists this clonotype with a few counts. The library was prepared for alpha chains; this beta chain is a stray read, so its frequency means little. The chain recombines TRBV5-6 with TRBJ2-1; TRBD1 aligns across 8 bases. There are 15 residues in the CDR3. After removal of 3 bases from V and 6 bases from J, the junction contained 8 bases not matched to a gene. Germline CDR1 is SGHDT and CDR2 is YYEEEE. For the CDR3, the DNA is TGTGCCAGCAGCTCCTGGACAGGGAAGGGCAATGAGCAGTTCTTC. This sequence encodes CASSSWTGKGNEQFF.

This clonotype was counted at least ten times. The library was prepared for alpha chains; this beta chain is a stray read, so its frequency means little. The chain is built from TRBV10-3 and TRBJ2-1; 9 nucleotides agree with TRBD2. There are 16 residues in the CDR3. The V segment lost 4 bases and the J segment 5 bases; nucleotides outside the gene matches: 9. Germline-derived CDR1 and CDR2 are ENHRY and SYGVKD. CDR3 DNA: TGTGCCATCAGTGGTACCAGCGGGAGGACCGACAATGAGCAGTTCTTC. Protein product: CAISGTSGRTDNEQFF.

In this sample, this clonotype turned up many times. Little can be read into the size of this beta chain, an off-target read in a library designed for alpha chains. The chain is built from TRBV6-1 and TRBJ1-5; 9 bases align to TRBD1. The CDR3 runs 14 residues. With 4 bases clipped from V and 6 bases from J, the junction kept 4 bases outside the gene matches. Germline-derived CDR1 and CDR2 are MNHNS and SASEGT. For the CDR3, the DNA is TGTGCCAGCAGTGGGACAGGGGAAAGTCAGCCCCAGCATTTT. Translating gives CASSGTGESQPQHF.

This clonotype was recorded many times. This beta chain was picked up by a library intended for alpha chains and is off target, so its count carries little meaning. In nucleotides, the CDR3 is TGTGCCAGCAGCGTAGGACACGTCACCGGGGAGCTGTTTTTT. It translates to CASSVGHVTGELFF. V and J are TRBV9 and TRBJ2-2; unclear D gene. The CDR3 length is 14 residues. CDR1 SGDLS and CDR2 YYNGEE come from the germline V gene. V lost 0 bases and J 4 bases, leaving 7 bases between the germline ends.

This clonotype was seen at least ten times. A library prepared for alpha chains yielded this beta chain as an off-target read; its size is of little meaning. This chain joins TRBV19 and TRBJ1-6; unclear D gene. The CDR3 is 13 residues long. Germline CDR1 reads LNHDA; CDR2 reads SQIVND (reference sequence). The V end was cut by 5 bases, the J end by 8 bases, with 10 bases between. As DNA, the CDR3 is TGTGCCAGTAGTCCTTCCTTGGATTCACCCCTCCACTTT. This translates into CASSPSLDSPLHF.

This clonotype was observed many times. Because this beta chain is a stray read in a library intended to capture alpha chains, its abundance should not be given much weight. The V call is TRBV12-3 or TRBV12-4, the J call TRBJ2-5; 9 bases align to TRBD2. The V and J ends lost 4 bases and 5 bases, in that order; junction bases with no gene match: 8. This CDR3 comprises 15 residues. The CDR3 region has the DNA TGTGCCAGCAGTTCCGGCGGGAGGGGCTGGGAGACCCAGTACTTC. Its protein product is CASSSGGRGWETQYF.

This clonotype occurred many times. The library was built for alpha chains, so this beta chain is an off-target read and its size means little. V usage is TRBV20-1 and J usage is TRBJ1-2; D is uncertain. Trimming left V 1 base short and J 13 bases short, with 13 bases between. The V gene's germline CDR1 is DFQATT and CDR2 SNEGSKA (reference sequence). This CDR3 spans 11 amino acids. CDR3 coding DNA: TGCAGTGCTAGAGCGAAGACCCTGCCCACCTTC. Its protein is CSARAKTLPTF.

This clonotype appeared many times. Since it is a stray read in a library aimed at alpha chains, this beta chain has a size that is not meaningful. The chain joins TRBV11-2 to TRBJ2-5, with a possible D match to TRBD2 (6 bases). V was trimmed by 0 bases and J by 2 bases, leaving 10 bases between them. From germline, CDR1 is SGHAT and CDR2 FQNNGV. CDR3 length: 15 residues. The DNA of the CDR3 is TGTGCCAGCAGCTTAGACGGGGACTCTCAAGAGACCCAGTACTTC. Its protein is CASSLDGDSQETQYF.

This clonotype was detected ten times or more. This beta chain turned up in a library designed for alpha chains; as an off-target read, its abundance says little. This chain connects TRBV6-2 or TRBV6-3 to TRBJ2-1, with 10 bases aligning to TRBD2. V trimming: 2 bases; J trimming: 6 bases; junction bases outside the gene matches: 4. This CDR3 contains 15 residues. In germline, CDR1 is MNHEY, CDR2 SVGEGT. CDR3 nucleotides: TGTGCCAGCAGTTACGAGGCTAGCGGGAGCAATGAGCAGTTCTTC. Residues: CASSYEASGSNEQFF.

This clonotype was observed many times. For a library built for alpha chains, this beta chain is a stray read; little rests on its size. The chain employs TRBV29-1 and TRBJ2-7, with D hard to call. The CDR3 has 12 amino acids. Trimming cost V 1 base and J 5 bases, with 9 bases left between them. The germline gives CDR1 SQVTM, CDR2 ANQGSEA. For the CDR3, the DNA is TGCAGCGTTGAAGTTTGGCACCACGAGCAGTACTTC. This codes for CSVEVWHHEQYF.

Remarks on this clonotype: Being off target in a library aimed at alpha chains, this beta chain has a size of little meaning. The chain combines TRBV3-1 with TRBJ2-5, with unresolved D. The germline V gene encodes CDR1 LGHDT and CDR2 YNNKEL (reference sequence). Trimming took off 5 bases at V and 5 bases at J, with 9 bases between the two ends. The CDR3 is 12 residues long. The CDR3 sequence is CASSAVGETQYF. The CDR3 DNA sequence: TGTGCCAGCAGCGCAGTGGGCGAGACCCAGTACTTC.

This clonotype was found many times. This beta chain lies outside the target of a library built for alpha chains; its clone size means little. The chain carries TRBV15 and TRBJ1-2; maybe TRBD1 (6 bases). The germline V gene encodes CDR1 LNHNV and CDR2 YYDKDF (reference sequence). Deletions cut 1 base from V and 5 bases from J, with 11 bases between. The CDR3 is 14 amino acids. The DNA of the CDR3 is TGTGCCACCAGCAGAGGCAGGGGCGAGTATGGCTACACCTTC. The encoded protein is CATSRGRGEYGYTF. Full variable domain (outside the CDR3, taken from reference TRBV15 and TRBJ1-2): DAMVIQNPRYQVTQFGKPVTLSCSQTLNHNVMYWYQQKSSQAPKLLFHYYDKDFNNEADTPDNFQSRRPNTSFCFLDIRSPGLGDTAMYLCATSRGRGEYGYTFGSGTRLTVV.

This clonotype appeared many times. This beta chain appears as a stray read in a library generated for alpha chains; its size is not informative. V gene TRBV5-8 combines with J gene TRBJ2-5; 8 positions agree with TRBD2. CDR1 SGHTS and CDR2 YDEGEE come from the germline V gene. The CDR3 is 16 residues long. Trimming removed 4 bases from V and 2 bases from J; junction bases left unmatched: 10. The CDR3 loop is CASSEVLAGGQETQYF. The CDR3 coding sequence is TGTGCCAGCAGCGAAGTACTGGCGGGGGGACAAGAGACCCAGTACTTC. The full variable domain, in which reference TRBV5-8 and TRBJ2-5 provide the parts outside the CDR3, is EAGVTQSPTHLIKTRGQQATLRCSPISGHTSVYWYQQALGLGLQFLLWYDEGEERNRGNFPPRFSGRQFPNYSSELNVNALELEDSALYLCASSEVLAGGQETQYFGPGTRLLVL.

This clonotype was observed many times. This beta chain lies outside the target of a library built for alpha chains; its clone size means little. The chain combines TRBV4-1 with TRBJ1-1, with D unresolved. CDR3 length: 13 amino acids. CDR1 and CDR2 (germline): MGHRA, YSYEKL. The V gene lost 2 bases and the J gene lost 5 bases, with 9 bases spanning the gap. The CDR3 protein is CASSQREVTEAFF. CDR3 DNA sequence: TGCGCCAGCAGCCAAAGGGAGGTGACTGAAGCTTTCTTT.

This clonotype was counted only a few times. This beta chain represents an off-target read in a library built for alpha chains; its size is of limited meaning. CDR3 bases: TGTGCCAGCAGTCCCCGGGGTTACGAGCAGTACTTC. Translating it yields CASSPRGYEQYF. V and J are TRBV12-3 or TRBV12-4 and TRBJ2-7, with a possible D match to TRBD2 (5 bases). Trimming left V 5 bases short and J 4 bases short, with 9 bases between. The CDR3 extends over 12 amino acids.

This clonotype was recorded many times. This beta chain was picked up by a library intended for alpha chains and is off target, so its count carries little meaning. This chain connects TRBV12-3 or TRBV12-4 to TRBJ1-6, with D unclear. The CDR3 is 12 residues long. Trimming took 6 bases from V and 5 from J, leaving 5 bases between them. CDR3 protein: CASSRNNSPLHF. The CDR3 DNA reads as TGTGCCAGCAGCCGAAATAATTCACCCCTCCACTTT.

As regards this clonotype: A library prepared for alpha chains yielded this beta chain as an off-target read; its size is of little meaning. V usage is TRBV7-2 and J usage is TRBJ1-2; possible D gene TRBD1, 5 bases. The CDR3 is made up of 14 amino acids. Trimming removed 4 bases from V and 6 bases from J, with 15 bases in between. Germline V lookup: CDR1 SGHTA, CDR2 FQGNSA. CDR3 region: CASSSLRGIDGYTF. The CDR3 DNA sequence: TGTGCCAGCAGCTCCTTGCGGGGGATAGATGGCTACACCTTC.

This clonotype was seen ten or more times. Within a library made for alpha chains, this beta chain is off target, and its count is uninformative. J is TRBJ2-7 and V is TRBV20-1; D not resolved. From germline, CDR1 is DFQATT and CDR2 SNEGSKA (reference sequence). The ends were cut back, 5 bases at V and 5 bases at J, with 16 bases in the middle. This CDR3 is 13 amino acids long. CDR3 amino acids: CSARRTSIDEQYF. DNA for the CDR3: TGCAGTGCTCGAAGGACGTCAATAGACGAGCAGTACTTC.

This clonotype occurred many times. Since the library was made to target alpha chains, this beta chain is a stray read and its abundance is not meaningful. The genes are TRBV20-1 and TRBJ2-2; 7 bases line up with TRBD1. Looked up from germline, CDR1 is DFQATT and CDR2 is SNEGSKA (reference sequence). The CDR3 extends over 17 amino acids. V lost 2 bases and J lost 2; bases outside the gene matches: 11. In DNA, the CDR3 is TGCAGTGCTAGAACACTGACAGGGCACACCAACACCGGGGAGCTGTTTTTT. Protein: CSARTLTGHTNTGELFF.

In regard to this clonotype: Within a library made for alpha chains, this beta chain is off target, and its count is uninformative. The CDR3 DNA reads as TGTGCCAGCAGTTTAAGAGGGGTCGAGCAGTACTTC. It is translated as CASSLRGVEQYF. The rearrangement links TRBV12-3 or TRBV12-4 to TRBJ2-7; perhaps D is TRBD1 or TRBD2 (5 bases each). The CDR3 covers 12 residues. V lost 2 bases to trimming and J lost 6 bases, with 8 bases between them.